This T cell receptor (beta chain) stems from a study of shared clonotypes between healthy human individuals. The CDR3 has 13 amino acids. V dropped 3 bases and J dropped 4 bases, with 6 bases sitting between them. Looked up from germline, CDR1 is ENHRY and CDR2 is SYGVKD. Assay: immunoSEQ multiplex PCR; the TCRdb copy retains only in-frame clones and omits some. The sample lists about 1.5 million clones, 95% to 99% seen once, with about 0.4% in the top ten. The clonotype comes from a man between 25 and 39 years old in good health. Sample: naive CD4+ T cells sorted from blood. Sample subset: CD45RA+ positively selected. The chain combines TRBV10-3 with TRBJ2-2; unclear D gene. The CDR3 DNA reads TGTGCCATCAGTGAATTGTCCACCGGGGAGCTGTTTTTT. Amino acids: CAISELSTGELFF.